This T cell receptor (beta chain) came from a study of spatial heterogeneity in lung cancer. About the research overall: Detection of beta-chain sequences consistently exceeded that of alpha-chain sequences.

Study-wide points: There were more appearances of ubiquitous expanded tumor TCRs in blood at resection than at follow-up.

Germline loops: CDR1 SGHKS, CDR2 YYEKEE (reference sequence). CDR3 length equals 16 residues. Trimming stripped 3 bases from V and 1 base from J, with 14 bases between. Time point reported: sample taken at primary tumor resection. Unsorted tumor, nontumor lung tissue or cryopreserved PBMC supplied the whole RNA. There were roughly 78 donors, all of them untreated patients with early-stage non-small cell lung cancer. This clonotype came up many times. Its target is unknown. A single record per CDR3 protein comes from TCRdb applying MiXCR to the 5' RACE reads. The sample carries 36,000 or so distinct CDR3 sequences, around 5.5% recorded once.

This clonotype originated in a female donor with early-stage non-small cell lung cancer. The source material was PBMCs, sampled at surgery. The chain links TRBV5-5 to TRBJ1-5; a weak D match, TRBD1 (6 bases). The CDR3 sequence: CASSSNPQGSNQPQHF. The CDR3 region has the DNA TGTGCCAGCAGCTCCAATCCGCAGGGGAGCAATCAGCCCCAGCATTTT.